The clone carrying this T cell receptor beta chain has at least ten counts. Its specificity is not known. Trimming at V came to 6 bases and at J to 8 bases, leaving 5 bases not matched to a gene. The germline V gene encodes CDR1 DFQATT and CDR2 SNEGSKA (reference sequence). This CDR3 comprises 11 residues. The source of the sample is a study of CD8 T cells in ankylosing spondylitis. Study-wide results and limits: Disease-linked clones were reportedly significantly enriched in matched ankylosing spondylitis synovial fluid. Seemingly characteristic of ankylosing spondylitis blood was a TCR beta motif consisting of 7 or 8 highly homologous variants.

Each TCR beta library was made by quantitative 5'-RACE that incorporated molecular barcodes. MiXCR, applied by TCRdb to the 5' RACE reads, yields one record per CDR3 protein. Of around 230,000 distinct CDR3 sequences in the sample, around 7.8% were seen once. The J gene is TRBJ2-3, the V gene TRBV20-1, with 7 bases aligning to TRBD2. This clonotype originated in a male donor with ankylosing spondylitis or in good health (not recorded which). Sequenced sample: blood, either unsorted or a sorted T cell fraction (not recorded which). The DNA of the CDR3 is TGCAGTGCCACCCCTAGCGGTACGCAGTATTTT. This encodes CSATPSGTQYF.